These 6 T cell receptor beta chains originate from one sample sequenced in a study of T cells after yellow fever vaccination. Each CDR3 protein gets one entry after TCRdb re-called the 5' RACE reads with MiXCR. This sample yields 150,000 to 200,000 distinct CDR3 sequences, of which 6% to 7.5% are seen a single time; more than 2% belongs to the top ten. The input for sequencing was CD4+ T cells sorted from PBMCs, taken about 5 days after the first yellow fever vaccination. The receptors shown here come from a man between 18 and 29 years old who received the YFV17D yellow fever vaccine.

This clonotype occurred many times. The chain uses TRBV6-5 and TRBJ1-1; 8 nucleotides line up with TRBD1. J lost 0 bases, V lost 2 bases, and 8 bases had no gene match. Per the germline V gene, CDR1 is MNHEY and CDR2 is SVGAGI. This CDR3 is built from 17 residues. CDR3 protein: CASSYGSGQGLNTEAFF. The CDR3 nucleotides read TGTGCCAGCAGTTACGGGTCTGGACAGGGTTTGAACACTGAAGCTTTCTTT.

This clonotype was counted ten times or more. The chain's CDR3 is CSARLSTRPHIQYF. Here the CDR3 DNA reads TGCAGTGCTCGACTTTCGACACGGCCCCACATTCAGTACTTC. The chain links TRBV20-1 to TRBJ2-4; no reliable D call. Germline V gene lookup returns CDR1 DFQATT and CDR2 SNEGSKA (reference sequence). Trimming took off 5 bases at V and 8 bases at J, with 19 bases between the two ends. There are 14 residues in the CDR3.

In this sample, this clonotype turned up many times. This chain joins TRBV7-2 and TRBJ2-3; a possible D gene is TRBD1 (6 bases). Germline V gene lookup returns CDR1 SGHTA and CDR2 FQGNSA. Trimming took off 8 bases at V and 4 bases at J, with 19 bases between the two ends. This CDR3 contains 15 residues. The CDR3 reads CASVRGTSAADTQYF. The CDR3 DNA follows: TGTGCCAGCGTGAGAGGGACATCAGCAGCAGATACGCAGTATTTT.

The V and J genes are TRBV7-6 and TRBJ2-7; 9 positions agree with TRBD2. CDR3 length: 15 amino acids. J was trimmed by 7 bases and V by 1 base; bases with no gene match: 8. The germline V gene encodes CDR1 SGHVS and CDR2 FNYEAQ. The CDR3 loop is CASSLVASGIGEQYV. CDR3 nucleotide sequence: TGTGCCAGCAGCTTAGTAGCTAGCGGGATCGGAGAGCAGTACGTC.

This clonotype was counted many times. The chain combines TRBV25-1 with TRBJ2-2; possible D gene TRBD2, 7 bases. CDR1 MGHDK and CDR2 SYGVNS come from the germline V gene. V lost 8 bases to trimming and J lost 6 bases, with 16 bases between them. This CDR3 is built from 14 residues. CDR3 bases: TGTGCCAGCGTTTCACCGGGGGGCGCCGGGGAGCTGTTTTTT. Residues: CASVSPGGAGELFF.

This clonotype was seen a handful of times. The V gene is TRBV12-3 or TRBV12-4, the J gene TRBJ1-1; D uncertain. The CDR3 loop spans 14 amino acids. V was shortened by 6 bases and J by 0 bases, with 11 bases between the two germline ends. The CDR3 nucleotides read TGTGCCAGCAGCCAAGTTTCCATGAACACTGAAGCTTTCTTT. Amino acid sequence: CASSQVSMNTEAFF.